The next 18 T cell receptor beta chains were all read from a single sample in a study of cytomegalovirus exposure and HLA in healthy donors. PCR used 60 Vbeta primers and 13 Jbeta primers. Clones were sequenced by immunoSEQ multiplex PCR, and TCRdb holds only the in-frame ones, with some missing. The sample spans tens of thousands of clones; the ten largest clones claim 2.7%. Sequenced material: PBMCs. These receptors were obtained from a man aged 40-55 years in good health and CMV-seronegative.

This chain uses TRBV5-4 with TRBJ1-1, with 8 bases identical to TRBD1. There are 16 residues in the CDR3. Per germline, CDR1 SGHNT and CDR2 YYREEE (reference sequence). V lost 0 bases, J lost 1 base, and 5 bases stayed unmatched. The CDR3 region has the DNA TGTGCCAGCAGCTTGGGGGGGACAGGAAAGAACACTGAAGCTTTCTTT. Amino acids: CASSLGGTGKNTEAFF.

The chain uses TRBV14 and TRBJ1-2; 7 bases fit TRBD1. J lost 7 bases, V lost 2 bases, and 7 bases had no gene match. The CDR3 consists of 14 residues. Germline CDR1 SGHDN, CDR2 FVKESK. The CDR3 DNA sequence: TGTGCCAGCAGCCAACCGGACAGGAAAGGTGGCTACACCTTC. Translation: CASSQPDRKGGYTF.

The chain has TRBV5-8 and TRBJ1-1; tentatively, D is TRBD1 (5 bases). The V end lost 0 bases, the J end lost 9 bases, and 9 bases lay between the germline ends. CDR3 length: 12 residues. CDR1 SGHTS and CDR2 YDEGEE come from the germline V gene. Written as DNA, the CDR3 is TGTGCCAGCAGCTTGGCCAGGGCTCAAGCTTTCTTT. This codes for CASSLARAQAFF.

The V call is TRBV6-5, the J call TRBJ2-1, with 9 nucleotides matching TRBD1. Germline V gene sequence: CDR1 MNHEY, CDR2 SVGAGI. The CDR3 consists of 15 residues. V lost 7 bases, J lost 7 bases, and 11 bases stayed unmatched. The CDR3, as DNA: TGTGCCAGCACGGGGAGGGACAGGGCGTCAAATGAGCAGTTCTTC. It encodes CASTGRDRASNEQFF.

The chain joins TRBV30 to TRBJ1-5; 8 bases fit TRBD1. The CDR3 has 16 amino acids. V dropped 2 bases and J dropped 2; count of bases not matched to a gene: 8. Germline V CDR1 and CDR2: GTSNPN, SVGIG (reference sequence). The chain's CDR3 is CAWSPRQGLGNQPQHF. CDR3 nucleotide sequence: TGTGCCTGGAGTCCGAGACAGGGGTTAGGCAATCAGCCCCAGCATTTT.

The CDR3, as DNA: TGTGCCAGCAGTCAGCGGGGGGGCACGACAGATACGCAGTATTTT. It yields the protein CASSQRGGTTDTQYF. The chain employs TRBV6-6 and TRBJ2-3, with 10 bases that match TRBD2. The ends lost 5 bases at V and 3 bases at J; junction bases unmatched: 5. Looked up from germline, CDR1 is MNHNY and CDR2 is SVGAGI (reference sequence). The CDR3 has 15 amino acids.

CDR3 in DNA: TGTGCCAGCAGCTTCCCAGGGGAAGAGGAGACCCAGTACTTC. Translated, it gives CASSFPGEEETQYF. The chain recombines TRBV5-6 with TRBJ2-5, with D perhaps TRBD1 (6 bases). The CDR3 covers 14 residues. Germline V gene data show CDR1 as SGHDT and CDR2 as YYEEEE. Between the trimmed V and J ends, which lost 2 bases and 5 bases, there was a span of 13 bases.

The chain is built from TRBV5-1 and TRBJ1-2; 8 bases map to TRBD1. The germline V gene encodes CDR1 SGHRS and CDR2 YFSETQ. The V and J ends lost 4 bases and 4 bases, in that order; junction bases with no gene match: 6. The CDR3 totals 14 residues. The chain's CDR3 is CASSPFGQGYGYTF. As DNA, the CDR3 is TGCGCCAGCAGCCCGTTTGGACAGGGCTATGGCTACACCTTC.

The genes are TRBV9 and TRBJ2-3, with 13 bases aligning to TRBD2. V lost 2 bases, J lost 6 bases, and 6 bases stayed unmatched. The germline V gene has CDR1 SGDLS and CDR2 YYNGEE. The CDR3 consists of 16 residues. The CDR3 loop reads CASSVGTSGVVDTQYF. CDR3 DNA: TGTGCCAGCAGCGTGGGGACTAGCGGGGTGGTGGATACGCAGTATTTT.

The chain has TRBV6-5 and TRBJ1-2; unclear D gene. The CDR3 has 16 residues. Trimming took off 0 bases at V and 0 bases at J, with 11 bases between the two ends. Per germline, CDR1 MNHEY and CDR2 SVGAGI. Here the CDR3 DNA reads TGTGCCAGCAGTTACTCGAGCCTGGGCTCTAACTATGGCTACACCTTC. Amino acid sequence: CASSYSSLGSNYGYTF.

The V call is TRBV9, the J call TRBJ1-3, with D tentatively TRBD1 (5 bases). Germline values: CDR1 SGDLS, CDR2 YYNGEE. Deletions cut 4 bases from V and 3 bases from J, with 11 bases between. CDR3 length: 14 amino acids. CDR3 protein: CASSSAGRGNTIYF. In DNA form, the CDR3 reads TGTGCCAGCAGCTCTGCGGGGCGTGGAAACACCATATATTTT.

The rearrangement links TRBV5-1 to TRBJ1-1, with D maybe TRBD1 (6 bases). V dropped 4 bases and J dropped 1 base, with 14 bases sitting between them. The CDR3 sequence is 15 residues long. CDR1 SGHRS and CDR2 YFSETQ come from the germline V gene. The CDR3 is CASSATQGWNTEAFF. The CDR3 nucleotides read TGCGCCAGCAGCGCCACACAGGGTTGGAACACTGAAGCTTTCTTT.

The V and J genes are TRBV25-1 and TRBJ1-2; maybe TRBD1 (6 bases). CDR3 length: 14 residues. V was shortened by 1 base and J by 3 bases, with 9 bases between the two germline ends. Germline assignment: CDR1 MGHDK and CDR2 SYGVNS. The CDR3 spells CASSESYRDYGYTF. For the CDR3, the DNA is TGTGCCAGCAGTGAATCCTACAGGGACTATGGCTACACCTTC.

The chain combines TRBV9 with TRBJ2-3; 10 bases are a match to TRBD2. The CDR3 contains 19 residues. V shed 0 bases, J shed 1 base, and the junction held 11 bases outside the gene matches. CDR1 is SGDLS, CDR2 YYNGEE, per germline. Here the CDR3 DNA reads TGTGCCAGCAGCGTAGCTACTGGGAGCGGGGGGGCCGGCACAGATACGCAGTATTTT. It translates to CASSVATGSGGAGTDTQYF.

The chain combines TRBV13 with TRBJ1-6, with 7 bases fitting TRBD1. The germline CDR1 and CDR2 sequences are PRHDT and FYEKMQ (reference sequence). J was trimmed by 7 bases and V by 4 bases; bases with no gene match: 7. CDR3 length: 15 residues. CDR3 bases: TGTGCCAGCAGCTCGACAGGGTCGCGGAATTCACCCCTCCACTTT. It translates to CASSSTGSRNSPLHF.

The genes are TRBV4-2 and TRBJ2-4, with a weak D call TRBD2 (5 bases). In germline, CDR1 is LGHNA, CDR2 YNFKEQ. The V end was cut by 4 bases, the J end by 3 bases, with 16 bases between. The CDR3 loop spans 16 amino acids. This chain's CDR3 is CASSPEAGFGKNIQYF. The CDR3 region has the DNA TGTGCCAGCAGCCCGGAGGCGGGCTTCGGCAAAAACATTCAGTACTTC.

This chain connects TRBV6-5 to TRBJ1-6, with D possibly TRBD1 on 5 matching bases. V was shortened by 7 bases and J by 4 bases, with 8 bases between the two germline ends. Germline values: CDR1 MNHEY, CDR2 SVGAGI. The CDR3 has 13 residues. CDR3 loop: CASNRLYNSPLHF. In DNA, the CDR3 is TGTGCCAGCAACAGGTTGTATAATTCACCCCTCCACTTT.

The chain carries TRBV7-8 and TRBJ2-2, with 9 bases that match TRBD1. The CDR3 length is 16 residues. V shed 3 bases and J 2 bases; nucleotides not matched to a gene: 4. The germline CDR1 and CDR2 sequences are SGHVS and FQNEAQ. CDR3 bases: TGTGCCAGCAGCTTGCCGGGACAGGGAAACACCGGGGAGCTGTTTTTT. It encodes CASSLPGQGNTGELFF.